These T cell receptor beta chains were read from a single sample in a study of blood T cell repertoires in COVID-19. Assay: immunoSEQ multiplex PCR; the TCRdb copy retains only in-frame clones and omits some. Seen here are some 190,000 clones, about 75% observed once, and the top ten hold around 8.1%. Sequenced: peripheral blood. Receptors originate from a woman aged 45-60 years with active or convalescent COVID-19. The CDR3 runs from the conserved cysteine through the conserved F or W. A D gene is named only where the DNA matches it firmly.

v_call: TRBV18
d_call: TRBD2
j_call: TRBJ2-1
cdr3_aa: CASSPGGGSYNEQFF

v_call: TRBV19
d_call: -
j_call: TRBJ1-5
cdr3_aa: CASSTGVGNQPQHF

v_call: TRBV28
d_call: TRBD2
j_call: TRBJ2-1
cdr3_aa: CASSEASGRSRNEQFF

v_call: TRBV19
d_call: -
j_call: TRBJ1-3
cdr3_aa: CASAGVAGNTIYF

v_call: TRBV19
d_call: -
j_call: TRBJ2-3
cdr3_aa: CASSLRQRTDTQYF

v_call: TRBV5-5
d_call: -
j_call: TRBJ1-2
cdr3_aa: CASTSGAYYGYTF

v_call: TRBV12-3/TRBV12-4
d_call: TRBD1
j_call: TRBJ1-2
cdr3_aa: CASSSDRDYGYTF

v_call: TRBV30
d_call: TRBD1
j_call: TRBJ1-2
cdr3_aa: CAWSPTGDGYTF

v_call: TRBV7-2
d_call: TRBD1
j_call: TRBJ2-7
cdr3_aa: CASSSNRGQGHEQYF

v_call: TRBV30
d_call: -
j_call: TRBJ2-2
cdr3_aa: CAWGSGRDYTGELFF

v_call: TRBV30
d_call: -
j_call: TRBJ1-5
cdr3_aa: CAWSKGTNQPQHF

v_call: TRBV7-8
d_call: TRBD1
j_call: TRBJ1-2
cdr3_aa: CASSLGGDSYGYTF

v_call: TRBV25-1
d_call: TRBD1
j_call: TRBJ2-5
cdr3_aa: CASSELTGEETQYF

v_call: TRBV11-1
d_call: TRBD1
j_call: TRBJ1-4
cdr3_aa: CASSLRQGSEKLFF

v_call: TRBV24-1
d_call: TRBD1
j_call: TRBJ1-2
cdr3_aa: CATSDRGTASYGYTF

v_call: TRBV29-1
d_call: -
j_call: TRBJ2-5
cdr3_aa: CSVRQTSQETQYF

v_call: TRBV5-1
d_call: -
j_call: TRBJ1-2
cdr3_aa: CASSLGVRDYGYTF

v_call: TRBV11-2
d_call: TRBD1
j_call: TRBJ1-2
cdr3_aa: CASSLSGTGSDGYTF

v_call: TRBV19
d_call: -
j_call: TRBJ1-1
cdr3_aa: CASSPFVREWTEAFF

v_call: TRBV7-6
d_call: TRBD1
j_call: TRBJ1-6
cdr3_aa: CASSLETDRADSPLHF

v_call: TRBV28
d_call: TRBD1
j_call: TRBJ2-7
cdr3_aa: CATNRGGWAEQYF

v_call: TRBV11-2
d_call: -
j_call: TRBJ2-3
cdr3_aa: CASSPRGSSTDTQYF

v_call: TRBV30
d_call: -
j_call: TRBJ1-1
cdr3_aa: CAWSVQRQSMNTEAFF

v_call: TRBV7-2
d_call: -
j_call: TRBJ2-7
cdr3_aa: CASSNKGEQYF

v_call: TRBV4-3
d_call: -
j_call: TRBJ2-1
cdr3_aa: CASSQETTQEDNEQFF

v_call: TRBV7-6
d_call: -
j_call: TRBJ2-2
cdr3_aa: CASSFTVRELFF

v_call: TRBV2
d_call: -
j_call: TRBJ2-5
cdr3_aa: CASSVRLDQETQYF

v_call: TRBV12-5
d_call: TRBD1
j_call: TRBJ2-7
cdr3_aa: CASGGQGVYEQYF

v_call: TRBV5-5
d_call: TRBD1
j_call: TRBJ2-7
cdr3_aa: CASSLLSGGVGEQYF